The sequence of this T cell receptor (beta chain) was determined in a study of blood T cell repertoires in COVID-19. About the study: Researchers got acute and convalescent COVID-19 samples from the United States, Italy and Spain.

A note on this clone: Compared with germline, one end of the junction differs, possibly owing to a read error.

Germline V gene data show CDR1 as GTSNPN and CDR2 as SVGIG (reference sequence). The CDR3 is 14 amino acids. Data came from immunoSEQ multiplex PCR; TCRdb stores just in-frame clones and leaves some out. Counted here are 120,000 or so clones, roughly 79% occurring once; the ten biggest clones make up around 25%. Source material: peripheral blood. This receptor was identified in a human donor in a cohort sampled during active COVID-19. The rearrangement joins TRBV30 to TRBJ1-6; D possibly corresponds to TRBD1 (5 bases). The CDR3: CAWRETEYNSPFHF. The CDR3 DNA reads TGTGCCTGGAGGGAGACAGAGTATAATTCACCCTTCCACTTT. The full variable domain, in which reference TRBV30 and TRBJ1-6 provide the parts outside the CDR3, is SQTIHQWPATLVQPVGSPLSLECTVEGTSNPNLYWYRQAAGRGLQLLFYSVGIGQISSEVPQNLSASRPQDRQFILSSKKLLLSDSGFYLCAWRETEYNSPFHFGNGTRLTVT.